This TCR beta chain was sequenced during a study of CD8 T cells in Susac syndrome. RNA was extracted with the RNeasy kit, and a quantity of 0.5 to 1 ug was reverse transcribed using random hexamers. It was immunoSEQ multiplex PCR that amplified TCR beta CDR3 across 54 Vbeta and 13 Jbeta. TCRdb re-called the immunoSEQ multiplex PCR reads with MiXCR, one entry per CDR3 protein. The sample records about 300,000 distinct CDR3 sequences, 65% to 90% being singletons. Germline V CDR1 and CDR2: MNHEY, SMNVEV (reference sequence). V was clipped by 2 bases and J by 6 bases, with 17 bases between them. The CDR3 length is 15 residues. Sequencing of TCR beta covered CD8+ and CD4+ T cells obtained from blood. It was treatment-naive patients with stable or active relapsing-remitting disease who made up the multiple sclerosis controls.

This TCR was recovered from a human donor with multiple sclerosis. The sample taken for sequencing was CD8+ T cells from PBMCs. V usage is TRBV27 and J usage is TRBJ2-7; possibly TRBD1 for D (6 bases). CDR3 residues: CASSLSPPGDREQYF. CDR3 DNA sequence: TGTGCCAGCAGTTTAAGTCCTCCAGGGGACCGCGAGCAGTACTTC.